This T cell receptor beta chain was documented in a study of blood T cell repertoires in COVID-19. Self-reported history from a screening survey and questionnaire set each donor's cohort. Authors' methods: Amplification with reference gene primers provided the estimates of nucleated cell counts. The method was immunoSEQ multiplex PCR; TCRdb's version includes in-frame clones alone and lacks a portion of them. Clone size and the V and J calls come from that table; the DNA yielded D and trimming. The data contain 200,000 to 250,000 clones, 88% of them singletons. This TCR derives from a woman in her twenties or thirties who had recovered from COVID-19. Sequenced sample: PBMCs or T cells enriched from blood (not recorded which).

CDR3 sequence: CASSNTGMNTEAFF. CDR3 nucleotides: TGTGCCAGCAGCAATACAGGTATGAACACTGAAGCTTTCTTT. The chain carries TRBV25-1 and TRBJ1-1, with a weak D call TRBD1 (5 bases). V shed 6 bases and J shed 0 bases, with 11 bases lying between them. CDR3 length: 14 residues. CDR1 is MGHDK, CDR2 SYGVNS, per germline.